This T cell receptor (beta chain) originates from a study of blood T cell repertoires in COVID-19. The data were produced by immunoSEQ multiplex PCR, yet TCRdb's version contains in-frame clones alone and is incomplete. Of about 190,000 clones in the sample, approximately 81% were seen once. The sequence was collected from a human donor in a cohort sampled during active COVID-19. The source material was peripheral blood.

The CDR3 loop reads CASSLDRGGQPQHF. The CDR3 nucleotides are TGTGCCAGCAGCTTAGACCGGGGGGGACAGCCCCAGCATTTT. The chain uses TRBV7-8 and TRBJ1-5, with D possibly matching TRBD1 (5 bases). In germline, CDR1 is SGHVS, CDR2 FQNEAQ. Trimming cost V 1 base and J 7 bases, with 11 bases left between them. The length of the CDR3 is 14 residues. Using reference TRBV7-8 and TRBJ1-5 for the parts outside the CDR3, the full variable domain is GAGVSQSPRYKVAKRGQDVALRCDPISGHVSLFWYQQALGQGPEFLTYFQNEAQLDKSGLPSDRFFAERPEGSVSTLKIQRTQQEDSAVYLCASSLDRGGQPQHFGDGTRLSIL.